This TCR beta chain is drawn from a study of T cells after yellow fever vaccination. CDR1 and CDR2 from the germline V gene are SGHRS and YFSETQ. This CDR3 has 18 amino acids. V shed 4 bases and J 1 base; nucleotides not matched to a gene: 10. In TCRdb, the 5' RACE reads were re-called with MiXCR into one record per CDR3 protein. Of 200,000 to 300,000 distinct CDR3 sequences listed, around 3.5% are singletons. Findings and caveats of the study: A faster peak, day 5 versus 15, was reached by the weaker secondary response. A limited proportion of clonotypes was detected within both the CD4 and CD8 compartments.

This clonotype was detected many times. Its antigen remains unidentified. The sample consisted of PBMCs, taken 15 days after the yellow fever booster vaccination. The chain carries TRBV5-1 and TRBJ2-6; 8 bases align to TRBD2. This TCR was recovered from a man younger than 30 who received the YFV17D yellow fever vaccine. CDR3 amino acids: CASSLSGGIRSGANVLTF. The CDR3 region has the DNA TGCGCCAGCAGCCTAAGCGGGGGAATTAGATCTGGGGCCAACGTCCTGACTTTC.